The entry below describes one T cell receptor beta chain. This entry comes from a study of shared clonotypes between healthy human individuals. Turning to the study itself: Ranging from 18 to 49 in age, donors were two women and a few men. The study used three CD4 naive, three CD4 memory, two CD8 naive and one CD8 memory plate per donor.

Each replicate PCR on the sorted subsets used 150 to 200 ng DNA (roughly 30,000 T cell genomes). Clones were sequenced by immunoSEQ multiplex PCR, and TCRdb holds only the in-frame ones, with some missing. The table has about 690,000 clones, about nine tenths seen once; the top ten hold less than 40%. The V gene's germline CDR1 is MDHEN and CDR2 SYDVKM. V was shortened by 2 bases and J by 1 base, with 20 bases between the two germline ends. The CDR3 has 18 amino acids. The specimen was memory CD8+ T cells from PBMCs. Noted subset: CD45RO+ cells pooled with CCR7-negative TemRA cells. The TCR sequence derives from a man younger than 30 in good health. Some clones in this sample may be carry-over from other donors' samples. The chain joins TRBV28 to TRBJ1-1, with a weak D call TRBD1 (6 bases). The chain's CDR3 is CASSLTPGAGLRNTEAFF. CDR3 bases: TGTGCCAGCAGTTTAACCCCGGGGGCAGGTTTGAGGAACACTGAAGCTTTCTTT.